The entry below gives a single T cell receptor beta chain sequence along with its context. What it binds is not known. Within the sample, other DNA sequences also encode this same CDR3. The sample belongs to a study of shared clonotypes between healthy human individuals. Assay execution proceeded at the deep level. In the authors' methods: Because ImmunoSEQ provided only junction sequences with no quality scores, the filtering differed. Assay: immunoSEQ multiplex PCR; the TCRdb copy retains only in-frame clones and omits some. That table furnishes V, J and clone size, whereas the DNA furnished D and trimming. Of around 2.5 million clones listed, approximately 93% are singletons. Study-level points and caveats: Sampling was confined to blood; repertoires within tissues likely differ. When compared with the clonotypes that were shared by all four sorted-subset donors, the non-shared clonotypes turned out to have lower generation probabilities.

This CDR3 region has 13 residues. Germline V gene lookup returns CDR1 SNHLY and CDR2 FYNNEI. V lost 6 bases to trimming and J lost 3 bases, with 11 bases between them. Input material: naive CD4+ T cells from PBMCs. The subset was: CD45RA+ positively selected. The receptor's source is a young man in good health. Some clones in this sample may be carry-over from other donors' samples. The rearrangement links TRBV2 to TRBJ1-2, with D maybe TRBD1 (5 bases). The CDR3 DNA sequence: TGTGCCAGCAGCCCGGGGCAGGACTATGGCTACACCTTC. Protein product: CASSPGQDYGYTF.